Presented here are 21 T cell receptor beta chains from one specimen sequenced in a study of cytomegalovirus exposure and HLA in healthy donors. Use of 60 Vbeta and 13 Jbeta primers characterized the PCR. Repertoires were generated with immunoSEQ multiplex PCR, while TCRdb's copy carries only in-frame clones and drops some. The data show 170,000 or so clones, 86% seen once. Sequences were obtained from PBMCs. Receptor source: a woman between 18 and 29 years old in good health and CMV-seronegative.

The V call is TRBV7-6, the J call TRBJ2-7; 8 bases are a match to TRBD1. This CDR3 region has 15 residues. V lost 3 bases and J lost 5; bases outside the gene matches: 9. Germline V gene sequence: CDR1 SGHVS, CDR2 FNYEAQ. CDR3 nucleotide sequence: TGTGCCAGCAGCTTTTCGTACAGGGGGGATGACGAGCAGTACTTC. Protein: CASSFSYRGDDEQYF.

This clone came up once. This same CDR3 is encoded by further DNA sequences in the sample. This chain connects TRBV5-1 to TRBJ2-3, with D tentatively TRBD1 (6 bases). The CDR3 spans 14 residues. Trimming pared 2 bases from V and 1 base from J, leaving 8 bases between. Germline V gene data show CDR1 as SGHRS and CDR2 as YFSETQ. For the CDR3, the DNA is TGCGCCAGCAGCTTAGGGGGACGCACAGATACGCAGTATTTT. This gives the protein CASSLGGRTDTQYF.

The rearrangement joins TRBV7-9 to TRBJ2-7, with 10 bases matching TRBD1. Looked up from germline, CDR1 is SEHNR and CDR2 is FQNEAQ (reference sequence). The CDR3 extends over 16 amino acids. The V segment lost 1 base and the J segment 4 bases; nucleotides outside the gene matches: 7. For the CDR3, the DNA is TGTGCCAGCAGCTTAGGCACTCGACAGGGGGCGTACGAGCAGTACTTC. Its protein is CASSLGTRQGAYEQYF.

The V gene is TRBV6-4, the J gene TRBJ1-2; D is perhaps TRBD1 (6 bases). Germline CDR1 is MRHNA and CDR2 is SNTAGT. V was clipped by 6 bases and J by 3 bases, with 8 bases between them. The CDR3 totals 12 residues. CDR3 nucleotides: TGTGCCAGCAGCCCAGGGGACTATGGCTACACCTTC. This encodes CASSPGDYGYTF.

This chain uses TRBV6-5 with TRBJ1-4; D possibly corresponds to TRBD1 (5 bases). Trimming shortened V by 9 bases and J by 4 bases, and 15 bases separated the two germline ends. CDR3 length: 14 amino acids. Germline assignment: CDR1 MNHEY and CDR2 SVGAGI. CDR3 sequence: CASTAGLRNEKLFF. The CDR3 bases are TGTGCCAGTACCGCGGGACTGCGTAATGAAAAACTGTTTTTT.

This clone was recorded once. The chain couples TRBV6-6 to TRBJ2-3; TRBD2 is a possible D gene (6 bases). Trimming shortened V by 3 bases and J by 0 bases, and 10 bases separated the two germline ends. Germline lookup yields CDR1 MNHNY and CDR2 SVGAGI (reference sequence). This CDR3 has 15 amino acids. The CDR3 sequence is CASSYSGTSTDTQYF. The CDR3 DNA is TGTGCCAGCAGTTATTCCGGGACTAGCACAGATACGCAGTATTTT.

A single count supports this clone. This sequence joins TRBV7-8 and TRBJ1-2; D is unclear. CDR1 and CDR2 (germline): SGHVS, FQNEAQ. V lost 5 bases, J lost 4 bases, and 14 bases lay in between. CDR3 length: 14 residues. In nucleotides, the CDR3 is TGTGCCAGCAGCGCCGACAAGCCGGTCTATGGCTACACCTTC. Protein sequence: CASSADKPVYGYTF.

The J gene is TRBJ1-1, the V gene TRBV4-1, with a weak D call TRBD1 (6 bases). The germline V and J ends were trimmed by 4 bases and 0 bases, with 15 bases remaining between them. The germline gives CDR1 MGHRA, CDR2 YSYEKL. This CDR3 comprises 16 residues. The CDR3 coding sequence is TGCGCCAGCAGCCCCTGGGGGCCGGCGTTGAACACTGAAGCTTTCTTT. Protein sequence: CASSPWGPALNTEAFF.

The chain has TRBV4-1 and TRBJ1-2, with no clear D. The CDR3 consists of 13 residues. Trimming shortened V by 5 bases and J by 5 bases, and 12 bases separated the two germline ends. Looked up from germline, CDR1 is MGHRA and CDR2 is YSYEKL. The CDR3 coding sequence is TGCGCCAGCAGCTATGGCGTCGGGTATGGCTACACCTTC. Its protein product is CASSYGVGYGYTF.

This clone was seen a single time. CDR3 coding DNA: TGTGCCAGCAGCTTAGTTCCCCCTGACAGGGATGGCTACACCTTC. This sequence encodes CASSLVPPDRDGYTF. The V gene is TRBV7-8, the J gene TRBJ1-2; 7 bases are a match to TRBD1. CDR1 and CDR2 from the germline V gene are SGHVS and FQNEAQ. The V gene end was trimmed by 1 base and the J gene end by 6 bases; junction bases not matched to a gene: 8. CDR3 length: 15 amino acids.

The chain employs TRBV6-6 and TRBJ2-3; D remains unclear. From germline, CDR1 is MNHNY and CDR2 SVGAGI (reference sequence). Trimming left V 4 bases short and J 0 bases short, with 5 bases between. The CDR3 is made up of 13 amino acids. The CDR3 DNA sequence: TGTGCCAGCAGTTCCTACAGCACAGATACGCAGTATTTT. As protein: CASSSYSTDTQYF.

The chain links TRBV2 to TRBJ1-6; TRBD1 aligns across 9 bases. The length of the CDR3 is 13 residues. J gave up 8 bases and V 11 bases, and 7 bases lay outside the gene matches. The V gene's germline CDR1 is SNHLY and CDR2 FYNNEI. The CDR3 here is CAPHRDRDSPLHF. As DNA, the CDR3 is TGTGCCCCCCATCGGGACAGGGATTCACCCCTCCACTTT.

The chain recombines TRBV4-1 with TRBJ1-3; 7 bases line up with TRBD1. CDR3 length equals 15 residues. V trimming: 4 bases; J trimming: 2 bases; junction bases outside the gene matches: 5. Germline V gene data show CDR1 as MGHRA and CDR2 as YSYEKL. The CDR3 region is CASSLSTGAGNTIYF. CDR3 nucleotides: TGCGCCAGCAGCCTTTCAACAGGGGCTGGAAACACCATATATTTT.

The CDR3 DNA is TGTGCCAGCTCACCCGGCTACGAGCAGTACTTC. This gives the protein CASSPGYEQYF. The rearrangement uses TRBV18 and TRBJ2-7; D unresolved. The CDR3 has 11 amino acids. V was shortened by 3 bases and J by 3 bases, with 3 bases between the two germline ends. The V gene's germline CDR1 is KGHSH and CDR2 LQKENI.

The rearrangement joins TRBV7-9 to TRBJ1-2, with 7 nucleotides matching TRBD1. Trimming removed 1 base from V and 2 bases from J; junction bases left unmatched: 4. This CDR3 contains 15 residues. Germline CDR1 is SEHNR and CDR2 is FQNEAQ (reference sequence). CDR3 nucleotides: TGTGCCAGCAGCTTAGATCCCAGGGGGAACTATGGCTACACCTTC. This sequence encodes CASSLDPRGNYGYTF.

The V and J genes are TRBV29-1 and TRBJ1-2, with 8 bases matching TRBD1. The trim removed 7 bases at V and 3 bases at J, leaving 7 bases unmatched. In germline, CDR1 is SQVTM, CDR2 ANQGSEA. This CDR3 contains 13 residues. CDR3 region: CSAQTGADYGYTF. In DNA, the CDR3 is TGCAGCGCACAGACAGGGGCGGACTATGGCTACACCTTC.

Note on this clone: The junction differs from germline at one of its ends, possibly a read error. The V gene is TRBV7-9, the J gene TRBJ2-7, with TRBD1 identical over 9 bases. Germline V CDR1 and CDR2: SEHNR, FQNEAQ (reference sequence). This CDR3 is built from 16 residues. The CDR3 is CSSSLGRGTGTYEQYF. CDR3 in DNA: TGTTCCAGCAGCCTAGGCAGGGGGACAGGGACCTACGAGCAGTACTTC.

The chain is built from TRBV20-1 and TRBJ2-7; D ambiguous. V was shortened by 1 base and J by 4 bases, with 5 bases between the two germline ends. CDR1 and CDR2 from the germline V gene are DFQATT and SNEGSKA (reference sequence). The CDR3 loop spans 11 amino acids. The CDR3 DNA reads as TGCAGTGCTAGAGGTCTATACGAGCAGTACTTC. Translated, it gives CSARGLYEQYF.

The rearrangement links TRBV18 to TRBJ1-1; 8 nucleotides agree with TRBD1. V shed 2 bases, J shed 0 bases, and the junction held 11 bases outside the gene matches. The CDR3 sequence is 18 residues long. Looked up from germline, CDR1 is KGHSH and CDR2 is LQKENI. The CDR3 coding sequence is TGTGCCAGCTCACCAACCTCAGGGGGCGCGGACCTGAACACTGAAGCTTTCTTT. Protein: CASSPTSGGADLNTEAFF.

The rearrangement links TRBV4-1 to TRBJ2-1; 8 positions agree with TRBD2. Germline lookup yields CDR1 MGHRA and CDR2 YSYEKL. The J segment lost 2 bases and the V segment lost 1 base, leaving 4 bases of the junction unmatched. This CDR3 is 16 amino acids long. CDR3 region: CASSQGDSGTYNEQFF. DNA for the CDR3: TGCGCCAGCAGCCAAGGCGATAGCGGGACCTACAATGAGCAGTTCTTC.

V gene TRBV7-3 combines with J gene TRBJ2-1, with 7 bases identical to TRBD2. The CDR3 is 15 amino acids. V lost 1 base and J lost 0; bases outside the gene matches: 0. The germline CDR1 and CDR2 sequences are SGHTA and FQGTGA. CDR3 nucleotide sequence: TGTGCCAGCAGCTTAAGCGGGAGCTCCTACAATGAGCAGTTCTTC. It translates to CASSLSGSSYNEQFF.